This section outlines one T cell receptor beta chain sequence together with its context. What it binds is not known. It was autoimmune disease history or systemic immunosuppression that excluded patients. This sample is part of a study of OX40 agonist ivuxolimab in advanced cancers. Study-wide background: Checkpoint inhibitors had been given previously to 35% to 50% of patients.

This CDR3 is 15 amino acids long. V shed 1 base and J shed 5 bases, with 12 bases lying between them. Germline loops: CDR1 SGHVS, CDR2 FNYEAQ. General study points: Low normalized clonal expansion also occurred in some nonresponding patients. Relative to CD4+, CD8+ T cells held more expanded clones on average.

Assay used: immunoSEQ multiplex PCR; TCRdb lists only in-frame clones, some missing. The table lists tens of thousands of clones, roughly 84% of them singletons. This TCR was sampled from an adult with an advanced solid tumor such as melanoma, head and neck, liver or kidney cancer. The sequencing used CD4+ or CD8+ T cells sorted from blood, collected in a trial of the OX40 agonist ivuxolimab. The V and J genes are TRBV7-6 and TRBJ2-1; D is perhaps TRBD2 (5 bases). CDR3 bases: TGTGCCAGCAGCTTAGTCTCGGACTCTCACAATGAGCAGTTCTTC. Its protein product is CASSLVSDSHNEQFF. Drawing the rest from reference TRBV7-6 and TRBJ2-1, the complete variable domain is GAGVSQSPRYKVTKRGQDVALRCDPISGHVSLYWYRQALGQGPEFLTYFNYEAQQDKSGLPNDRFSAERPEGSISTLTIQRTEQRDSAMYRCASSLVSDSHNEQFFGPGTRLTVL.